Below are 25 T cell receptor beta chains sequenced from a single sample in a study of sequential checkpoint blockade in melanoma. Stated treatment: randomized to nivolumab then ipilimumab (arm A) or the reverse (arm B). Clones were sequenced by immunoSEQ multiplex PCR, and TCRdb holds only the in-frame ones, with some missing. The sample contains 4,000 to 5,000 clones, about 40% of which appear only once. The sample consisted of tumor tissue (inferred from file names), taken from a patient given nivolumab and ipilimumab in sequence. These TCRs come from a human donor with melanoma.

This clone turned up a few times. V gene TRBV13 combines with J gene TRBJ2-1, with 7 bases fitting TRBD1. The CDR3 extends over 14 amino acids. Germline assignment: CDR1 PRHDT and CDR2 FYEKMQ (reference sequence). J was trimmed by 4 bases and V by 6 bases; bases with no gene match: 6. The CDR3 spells CASSDRTGYNEQFF. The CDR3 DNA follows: TGTGCCAGCAGTGACCGGACAGGTTACAATGAGCAGTTCTTC.

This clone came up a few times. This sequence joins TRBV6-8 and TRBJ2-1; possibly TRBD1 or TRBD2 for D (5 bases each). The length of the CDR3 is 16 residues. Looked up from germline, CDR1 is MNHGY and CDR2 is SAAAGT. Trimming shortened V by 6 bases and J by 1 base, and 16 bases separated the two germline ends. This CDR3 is CASRNRDPPSYNEQFF. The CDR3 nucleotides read TGTGCCAGCAGAAACCGGGACCCACCGTCCTACAATGAGCAGTTCTTC.

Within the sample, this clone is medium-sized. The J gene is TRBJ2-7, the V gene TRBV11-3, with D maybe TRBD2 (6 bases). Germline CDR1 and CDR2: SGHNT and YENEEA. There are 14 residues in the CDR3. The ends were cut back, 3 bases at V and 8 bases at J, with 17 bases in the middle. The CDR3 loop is CASSFGGTELKQYF. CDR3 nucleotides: TGTGCCAGCAGCTTTGGGGGGACGGAACTTAAGCAGTACTTC.

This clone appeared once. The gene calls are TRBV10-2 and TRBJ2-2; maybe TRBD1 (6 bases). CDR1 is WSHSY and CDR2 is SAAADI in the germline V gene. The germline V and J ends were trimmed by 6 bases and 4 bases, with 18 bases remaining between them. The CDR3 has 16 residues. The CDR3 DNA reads TGCGCCAGCAGGGCCCCCCAGGGGTCAACCACCGGGGAGCTGTTTTTT. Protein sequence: CASRAPQGSTTGELFF.

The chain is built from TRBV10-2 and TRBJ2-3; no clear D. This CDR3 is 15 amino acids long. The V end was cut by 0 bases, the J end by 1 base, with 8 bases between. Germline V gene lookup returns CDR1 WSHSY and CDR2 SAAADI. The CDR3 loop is CASSESRQGTDTQYF. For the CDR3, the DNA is TGCGCCAGCAGTGAGTCGAGGCAGGGCACAGATACGCAGTATTTT.

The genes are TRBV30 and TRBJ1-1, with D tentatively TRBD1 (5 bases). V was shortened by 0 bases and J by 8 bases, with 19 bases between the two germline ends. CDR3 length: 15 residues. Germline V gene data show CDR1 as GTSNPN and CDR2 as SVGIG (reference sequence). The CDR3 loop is CAWSVRVGTAGEAFF. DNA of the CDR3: TGTGCCTGGAGTGTAAGGGTAGGGACGGCAGGCGAAGCTTTCTTT.

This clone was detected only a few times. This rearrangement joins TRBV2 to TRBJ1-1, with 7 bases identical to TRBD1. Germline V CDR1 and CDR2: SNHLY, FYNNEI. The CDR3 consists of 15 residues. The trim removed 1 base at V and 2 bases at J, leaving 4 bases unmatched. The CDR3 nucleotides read TGTGCCAGCAGTGAAGACAGGGGATCTAACACTGAAGCTTTCTTT. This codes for CASSEDRGSNTEAFF.

The CDR3 is CASSFTTGSGANVLTF. The CDR3 DNA follows: TGTGCCAGCAGCTTTACCACCGGGTCTGGGGCCAACGTCCTGACTTTC. This chain joins TRBV7-6 and TRBJ2-6; D remains ambiguous. The CDR3 sequence is 16 residues long. V shed 3 bases and J shed 1 base, with 10 bases lying between them. Germline V gene data show CDR1 as SGHVS and CDR2 as FNYEAQ.

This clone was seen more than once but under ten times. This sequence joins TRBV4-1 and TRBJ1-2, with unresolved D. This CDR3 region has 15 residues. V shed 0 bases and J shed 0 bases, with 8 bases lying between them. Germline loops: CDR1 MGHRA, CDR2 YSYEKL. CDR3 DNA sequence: TGCGCCAGCAGCCAAGATAGGCCAGCTAACTATGGCTACACCTTC. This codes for CASSQDRPANYGYTF.

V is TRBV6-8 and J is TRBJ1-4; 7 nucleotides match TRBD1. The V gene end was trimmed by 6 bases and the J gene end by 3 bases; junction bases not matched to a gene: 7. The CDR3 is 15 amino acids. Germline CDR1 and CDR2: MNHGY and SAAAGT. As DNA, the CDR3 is TGTGCCAGCAGGCCGACAGGGAGCCCTAATGAAAAACTGTTTTTT. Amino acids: CASRPTGSPNEKLFF.

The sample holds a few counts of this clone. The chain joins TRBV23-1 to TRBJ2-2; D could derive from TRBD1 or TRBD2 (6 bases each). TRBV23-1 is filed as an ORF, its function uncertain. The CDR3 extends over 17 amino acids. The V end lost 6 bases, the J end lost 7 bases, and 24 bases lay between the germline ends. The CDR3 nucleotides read TGCGCCAGCAGCCGGCCCAGGGGCGGAGGGCCAGGCGGGGAGCTGTTTTTT. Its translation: CASSRPRGGGPGGELFF.

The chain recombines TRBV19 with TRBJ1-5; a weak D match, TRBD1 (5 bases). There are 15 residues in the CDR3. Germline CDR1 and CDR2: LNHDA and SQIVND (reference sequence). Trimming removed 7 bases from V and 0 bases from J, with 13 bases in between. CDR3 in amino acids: CASKGGVLSNQPQHF. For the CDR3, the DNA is TGTGCCAGTAAGGGAGGGGTTCTTAGCAATCAGCCCCAGCATTTT. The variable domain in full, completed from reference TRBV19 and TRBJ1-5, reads DGGITQSPKYLFRKEGQNVTLSCEQNLNHDAMYWYRQDPGQGLRLIYYSQIVNDFQKGDIAEGYSVSREKKESFPLTVTSAQKNPTAFYLCASKGGVLSNQPQHFGDGTRLSIL.

DNA for the CDR3: TGCGCCAGCAGCTTGTGGGGACAGGGATTGGATCAAGAGACCCAGTACTTC. Its protein product is CASSLWGQGLDQETQYF. The V call is TRBV5-1, the J call TRBJ2-5; 9 bases map to TRBD1. Germline lookup yields CDR1 SGHRS and CDR2 YFSETQ. CDR3 size: 17 residues. After removal of 1 base from V and 2 bases from J, the junction contained 9 bases not matched to a gene.

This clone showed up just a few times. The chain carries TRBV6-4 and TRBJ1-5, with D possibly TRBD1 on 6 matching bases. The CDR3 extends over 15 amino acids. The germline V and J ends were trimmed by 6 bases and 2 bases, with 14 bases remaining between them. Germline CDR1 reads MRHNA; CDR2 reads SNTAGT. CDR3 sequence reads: CASRPTGSGNQPQHF. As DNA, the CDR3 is TGTGCCAGCAGGCCTACAGGGTCGGGCAATCAGCCCCAGCATTTT.

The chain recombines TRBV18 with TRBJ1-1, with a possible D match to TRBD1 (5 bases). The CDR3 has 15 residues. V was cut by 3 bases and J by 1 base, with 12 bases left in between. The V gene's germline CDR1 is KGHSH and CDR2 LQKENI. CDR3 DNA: TGTGCCAGCTCACCGAAGACAAGGGGGAACACTGAAGCTTTCTTT. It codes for CASSPKTRGNTEAFF.

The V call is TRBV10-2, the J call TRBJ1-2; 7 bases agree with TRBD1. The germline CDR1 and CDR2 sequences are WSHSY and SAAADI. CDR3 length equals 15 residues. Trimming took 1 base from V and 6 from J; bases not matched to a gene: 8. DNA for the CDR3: TGCGCCAGCAGTGAGTTCCAGGGGGATATGGATGGCTACACCTTC. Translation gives CASSEFQGDMDGYTF.

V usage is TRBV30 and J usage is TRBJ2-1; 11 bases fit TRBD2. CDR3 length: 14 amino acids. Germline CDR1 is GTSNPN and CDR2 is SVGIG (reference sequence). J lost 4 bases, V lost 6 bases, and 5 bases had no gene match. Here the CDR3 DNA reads TGTGCCTGCCACAGACTAGCGGGATACAATGAGCAGTTCTTC. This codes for CACHRLAGYNEQFF.

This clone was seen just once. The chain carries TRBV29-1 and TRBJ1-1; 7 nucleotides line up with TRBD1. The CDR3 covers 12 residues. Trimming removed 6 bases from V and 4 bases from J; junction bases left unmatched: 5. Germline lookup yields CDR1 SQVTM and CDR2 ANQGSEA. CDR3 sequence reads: CSVTGFFTEAFF. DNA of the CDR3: TGCAGCGTGACAGGGTTTTTCACTGAAGCTTTCTTT.

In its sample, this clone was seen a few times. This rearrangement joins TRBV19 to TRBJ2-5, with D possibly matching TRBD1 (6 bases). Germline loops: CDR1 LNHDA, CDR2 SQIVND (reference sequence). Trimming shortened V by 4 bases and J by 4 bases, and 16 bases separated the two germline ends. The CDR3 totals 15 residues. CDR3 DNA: TGTGCCAGTAGTAGAGATACAGGGAAGGGAGAGACCCAGTACTTC. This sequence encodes CASSRDTGKGETQYF. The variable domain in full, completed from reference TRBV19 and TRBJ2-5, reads DGGITQSPKYLFRKEGQNVTLSCEQNLNHDAMYWYRQDPGQGLRLIYYSQIVNDFQKGDIAEGYSVSREKKESFPLTVTSAQKNPTAFYLCASSRDTGKGETQYFGPGTRLLVL.

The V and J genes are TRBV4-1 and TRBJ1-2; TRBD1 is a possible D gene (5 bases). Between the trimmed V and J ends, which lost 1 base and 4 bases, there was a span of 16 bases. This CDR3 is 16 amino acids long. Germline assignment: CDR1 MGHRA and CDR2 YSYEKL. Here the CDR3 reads CASSQGGQGVGYGYTF. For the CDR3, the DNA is TGCGCCAGCAGCCAAGGGGGTCAGGGAGTTGGCTATGGCTACACCTTC.

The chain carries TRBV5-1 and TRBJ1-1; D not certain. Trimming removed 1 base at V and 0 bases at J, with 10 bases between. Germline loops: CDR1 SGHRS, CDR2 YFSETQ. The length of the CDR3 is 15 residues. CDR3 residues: CASSLSAAMNTEAFF. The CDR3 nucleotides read TGCGCCAGCAGCTTGTCTGCGGCGATGAACACTGAAGCTTTCTTT. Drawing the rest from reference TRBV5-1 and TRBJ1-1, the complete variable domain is KAGVTQTPRYLIKTRGQQVTLSCSPISGHRSVSWYQQTPGQGLQFLFEYFSETQRNKGNFPGRFSGRQFSNSRSEMNVSTLELGDSALYLCASSLSAAMNTEAFFGQGTRLTVV.

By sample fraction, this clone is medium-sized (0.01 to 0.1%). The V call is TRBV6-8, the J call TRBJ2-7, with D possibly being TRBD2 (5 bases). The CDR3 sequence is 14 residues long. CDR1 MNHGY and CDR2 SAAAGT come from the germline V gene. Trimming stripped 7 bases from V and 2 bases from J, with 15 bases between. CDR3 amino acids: CASNQLDATYEQYF. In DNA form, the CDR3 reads TGTGCCAGCAACCAACTAGACGCCACCTACGAGCAGTACTTC.

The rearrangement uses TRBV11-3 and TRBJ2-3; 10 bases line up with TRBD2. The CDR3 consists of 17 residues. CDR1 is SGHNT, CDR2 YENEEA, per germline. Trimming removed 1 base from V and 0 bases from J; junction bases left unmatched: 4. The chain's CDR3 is CASSLGPAGGSTDTQYF. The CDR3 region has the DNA TGTGCCAGCAGCTTAGGCCCAGCGGGAGGGAGCACAGATACGCAGTATTTT.

CDR3: CARRGEGTEAFF. Written as DNA, the CDR3 is TGTGCCCGTAGGGGGGAGGGCACTGAAGCTTTCTTT. V usage is TRBV30 and J usage is TRBJ1-1; D possibly corresponds to TRBD1 (6 bases). Per germline, CDR1 GTSNPN and CDR2 SVGIG (reference sequence). The V and J ends lost 8 bases and 4 bases respectively, with 14 bases between them. The CDR3 has 12 residues.

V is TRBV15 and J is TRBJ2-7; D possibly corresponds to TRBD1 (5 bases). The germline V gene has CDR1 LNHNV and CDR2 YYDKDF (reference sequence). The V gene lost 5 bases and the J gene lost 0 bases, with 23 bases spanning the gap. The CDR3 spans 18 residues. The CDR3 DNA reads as TGTGCCACCAGCTGCCAGGGCAGGGCCATTATAGTCTCCTACGAGCAGTACTTC. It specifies CATSCQGRAIIVSYEQYF.